One and the same sample provided the 11 T cell receptor beta chains below, sequenced in a study of blood T cell repertoires in COVID-19. Clones were sequenced by immunoSEQ multiplex PCR, and TCRdb holds only the in-frame ones, with some missing. The repertoire consists of 250,000 to 350,000 clones, with roughly 85% occurring once and the leading ten covering more than 3.5%. Sequenced material: PBMCs or T cells enriched from blood (not recorded which). These receptors came from a woman under 40 who had recovered from COVID-19.

This chain joins TRBV7-8 and TRBJ2-5; possibly TRBD1 for D (5 bases). This CDR3 comprises 14 residues. Germline V CDR1 and CDR2: SGHVS, FQNEAQ. Deletions cut 5 bases from V and 7 bases from J, with 17 bases between. CDR3 amino acids: CASSTGRVRGTQYF. The CDR3 DNA follows: TGTGCCAGCAGCACAGGACGCGTCCGCGGGACCCAGTACTTC.

This clone showed up just once. CDR3: CASTRGLEADYGYTF. Written as DNA, the CDR3 is TGCGCCAGCACCCGAGGTCTGGAGGCAGACTATGGCTACACCTTC. The chain employs TRBV5-1 and TRBJ1-2; D is uncertain. Germline loops: CDR1 SGHRS, CDR2 YFSETQ. Trimming shortened V by 6 bases and J by 3 bases, and 18 bases separated the two germline ends. This CDR3 has 15 residues.

The chain joins TRBV6-5 to TRBJ2-7; D might be TRBD2 (6 bases). The CDR3 is made up of 14 amino acids. Per germline, CDR1 MNHEY and CDR2 SVGAGI. Trimming stripped 10 bases from V and 2 bases from J, with 18 bases between. CDR3 region: CATTLGGKAYEQYF. Here the CDR3 DNA reads TGTGCCACCACCTTGGGGGGTAAGGCCTACGAGCAGTACTTC.

The rearrangement joins TRBV3-1 (or the pseudogene TRBV3-2) to TRBJ1-1, with no clear D. The CDR3 runs 14 residues. Germline V gene lookup returns CDR1 LGHDT and CDR2 YNNKEL (reference sequence). The V end was cut by 0 bases, the J end by 3 bases, with 8 bases between. The CDR3 DNA follows: TGTGCCAGCAGCCAAGATCTTAGTTACACTGAAGCTTTCTTT. Protein: CASSQDLSYTEAFF.

The chain is built from TRBV15 and TRBJ1-1, with 7 nucleotides matching TRBD1. The CDR3 totals 16 residues. CDR1 and CDR2 from the germline V gene are LNHNV and YYDKDF (reference sequence). Germline trimming cut 7 bases from V and 4 bases from J; bases unmatched to any gene: 15. The CDR3 loop is CATNRGGGEIGTEAFF. The CDR3, as DNA: TGTGCCACCAACCGCGGAGGGGGCGAAATAGGCACTGAAGCTTTCTTT. Drawing the rest from reference TRBV15 and TRBJ1-1, the complete variable domain is DAMVIQNPRYQVTQFGKPVTLSCSQTLNHNVMYWYQQKSSQAPKLLFHYYDKDFNNEADTPDNFQSRRPNTSFCFLDIRSPGLGDTAMYLCATNRGGGEIGTEAFFGQGTRLTVV.

This clone was recorded a few times. The genes are TRBV27 and TRBJ1-6; tentatively, D is TRBD1 (5 bases). The CDR3 runs to 16 residues. Germline V CDR1 and CDR2: MNHEY, SMNVEV (reference sequence). With 4 bases removed from V and 8 bases from J, the gap between germline ends came to 18 bases. The CDR3 here is CASSSRLGRGDSPLHF. Written as DNA, the CDR3 is TGTGCCAGCAGTTCCCGACTGGGCCGGGGGGATTCACCCCTCCACTTT.

CDR3 amino acids: CASSLGGHTNIQYF. CDR3 nucleotide sequence: TGTGCCAGCAGTTTAGGTGGACATACGAACATTCAGTACTTC. V usage is TRBV28 and J usage is TRBJ2-4; weak D call: TRBD1 (5 bases). Trimming pared 2 bases from V and 7 bases from J, leaving 12 bases between. Germline CDR1 and CDR2: MDHEN and SYDVKM. The CDR3 runs to 14 residues.

This clone was seen more than once but under ten times. This chain connects TRBV27 to TRBJ1-5; 7 bases line up with TRBD1. The ends lost 0 bases at V and 7 bases at J; junction bases unmatched: 9. Germline-derived CDR1 and CDR2 are MNHEY and SMNVEV (reference sequence). The CDR3 sequence is 16 residues long. Written as DNA, the CDR3 is TGTGCCAGCAGTTTATCAAAGGGGGCGACCTACCAGCCCCAGCATTTT. Its translation: CASSLSKGATYQPQHF.

The chain employs TRBV6-5 and TRBJ1-1; D is possibly TRBD1 (5 bases). CDR3 length equals 11 residues. Germline V gives CDR1 MNHEY, CDR2 SVGAGI. Trimming removed 7 bases from V and 7 bases from J, with 10 bases in between. CDR3 residues: CASTQGYEAFF. The CDR3 nucleotides read TGTGCCAGCACTCAGGGTTATGAAGCTTTCTTT.

In this sample, this clone turned up a few times. V is TRBV28 and J is TRBJ2-1; D possibly corresponds to TRBD2 (5 bases). Germline CDR1 reads MDHEN; CDR2 reads SYDVKM. Trimming pared 3 bases from V and 2 bases from J, leaving 23 bases between. This CDR3 is 19 amino acids long. The CDR3 loop is CASSFPSGTRGWAYNEQFF. Written as DNA, the CDR3 is TGTGCCAGCAGTTTCCCGAGCGGCACGAGAGGGTGGGCCTACAATGAGCAGTTCTTC.

The V call is TRBV6-9, the J call TRBJ2-7; TRBD1 aligns across 8 bases. Germline CDR1 MNHGY, CDR2 SVAAGI. CDR3 size: 14 residues. V was pared by 4 bases and J by 3 bases, with 5 bases of the junction left unmatched. In DNA, the CDR3 is TGTGCCAGCAGTTGGGCCGGGACAGGCTACGAGCAGTACTTC. It encodes CASSWAGTGYEQYF.